These 21 T cell receptor beta chains were all obtained from the same sample, sequenced in a study of T cells in Graves' hyperthyroidism and ophthalmopathy. Authors of the study amplified TCR beta CDR3 regions from RNA transcripts. First-round RT-PCR with HTBI primers amplified the TCR CDR3 region. TCRdb reprocessed the multiplex PCR reads via MiXCR and lists one record per CDR3 protein. Found here are a few hundred thousand distinct CDR3 sequences, 46% of them singletons; the top ten hold about 45%. The sample taken for sequencing was peripheral blood or thyroid tissue (not recorded which). The receptor set was obtained from an adult woman with Graves' disease, either hyperthyroidism or ophthalmopathy (not recorded which).

This clonotype was found many times. The DNA of the CDR3 is TGCGCCAGCAGTGATCAGTTTTCAGAGACCCAGTACTTC. Its translation: CASSDQFSETQYF. The rearrangement links TRBV10-1 to TRBJ2-5; D is ambiguous. The CDR3 consists of 13 residues. Germline V gene data show CDR1 as WNHNN and CDR2 as SYGVQD (reference sequence). Trimming pared 3 bases from V and 4 bases from J, leaving 9 bases between.

This clonotype has a count of ten or more. The chain uses TRBV29-1 and TRBJ1-5; D remains ambiguous. Germline V gene data show CDR1 as SQVTM and CDR2 as ANQGSEA. CDR3 length: 12 amino acids. The V end was cut by 4 bases, the J end by 11 bases, with 15 bases between. Written as DNA, the CDR3 is TGCAGCGTTGGAGCGGGCAGTACGGCCCAGCATTTT. The encoded protein is CSVGAGSTAQHF.

The rearrangement links TRBV5-1 to TRBJ2-2, with D unresolved. The CDR3 consists of 15 residues. CDR1 SGHRS and CDR2 YFSETQ come from the germline V gene. V was pared by 4 bases and J by 6 bases, with 16 bases between. The DNA for the CDR3 is TGCGCCAGCAGCGTGGCGTTTGCTAATCCCGGGGAGCTGTTTTTT. As protein: CASSVAFANPGELFF.

CDR3 sequence: CATSRVGLGTQYF. The DNA for the CDR3 is TGTGCCACCAGCAGAGTGGGGTTAGGGACCCAGTACTTC. The chain is built from TRBV15 and TRBJ2-5; D is undetermined. V lost 1 base, J lost 7 bases, and 10 bases lay in between. Germline V gene lookup returns CDR1 LNHNV and CDR2 YYDKDF (reference sequence). The CDR3 has 13 residues.

This clonotype has only one observation. V gene TRBV12-5 combines with J gene TRBJ1-2; D unclear. Germline V gene lookup returns CDR1 LGHNT and CDR2 FRNRAP. Trimming left V 3 bases short and J 7 bases short, with 12 bases between. The CDR3 extends over 13 amino acids. CDR3 residues: CASGLYTSGGYTF. CDR3 nucleotide sequence: TGTGCTAGTGGTTTATATACCTCGGGTGGCTACACCTTC.

This clonotype occurred many times. The chain links TRBV9 to TRBJ1-6, with TRBD1 as a possible D gene (5 bases). Germline CDR1 reads SGDLS; CDR2 reads YYNGEE. The V end lost 0 bases, the J end lost 5 bases, and 9 bases lay between the germline ends. The CDR3 is made up of 15 amino acids. In DNA form, the CDR3 reads TGTGCCAGCAGCGTAGACTGGGGGGATAATTCACCCCTCCACTTT. Translation: CASSVDWGDNSPLHF.

The genes are TRBV29-1 and TRBJ2-7, with D unresolved. The V end lost 8 bases, the J end lost 2 bases, and 7 bases lay between the germline ends. Germline CDR1 SQVTM, CDR2 ANQGSEA. The CDR3 covers 10 residues. Written as DNA, the CDR3 is TGCAGCTTCGGCACCTACGAGCAGTACTTC. Translated: CSFGTYEQYF.

This clonotype was seen repeatedly, ten times or more. This chain uses TRBV20-1 with TRBJ1-1, with D unclear. V was trimmed by 6 bases and J by 6 bases, leaving 14 bases between them. The length of the CDR3 is 12 residues. Per the germline V gene, CDR1 is DFQATT and CDR2 is SNEGSKA (reference sequence). The chain's CDR3 is CSATRTDSEAFF. Here the CDR3 DNA reads TGCAGTGCAACCCGGACGGACTCTGAAGCTTTCTTT.

The genes are TRBV7-2 and TRBJ1-1, with D perhaps matching TRBD1 (5 bases). V dropped 6 bases and J dropped 1 base, with 12 bases sitting between them. The germline gives CDR1 SGHTA, CDR2 FQGNSA. The CDR3 is made up of 14 amino acids. CDR3 bases: TGTGCCAGCAGACCGGGACGGGAGAACACTGAAGCTTTCTTT. Its translation: CASRPGRENTEAFF.

The chain is built from TRBV11-2 and TRBJ1-1; 11 bases fit TRBD1. The CDR3 is 16 residues long. Germline trimming cut 4 bases from V and 4 bases from J; bases unmatched to any gene: 8. Germline lookup yields CDR1 SGHAT and CDR2 FQNNGV. CDR3 region: CASSSRTGGMGTEAFF. CDR3 nucleotides: TGTGCCAGCAGCTCTCGGACAGGGGGCATGGGCACTGAAGCTTTCTTT.

Note on this clonotype: Because the CDR3 is missing its conserved closing phenylalanine or tryptophan, this is likely a read error. The limits of the CDR3 on the DNA are not certain, so only TCRdb's listed CDR3 is given. This chain joins TRBV5-1 and TRBJ2-7; TRBD2 is taken as the D call from the table, unchecked against the DNA. Inclusive of both ends, the CDR3 amounts to 12 amino acids. Germline loops: CDR1 SGHRS, CDR2 YFSETQ. The CDR3 region is CASSLAGTLPYL.

This chain links TRBV24-1 with TRBJ2-5; 8 bases map to TRBD1. Trimming at V came to 4 bases and at J to 9 bases, leaving 15 bases not matched to a gene. The germline V gene encodes CDR1 KGHDR and CDR2 SFDVKD. The CDR3 covers 16 residues. CDR3: CATSEDRADSNQPQYF. The CDR3 DNA reads TGTGCCACCAGTGAGGACAGGGCTGATAGCAATCAGCCCCAGTACTTC.

The DNA of the CDR3 is TGTGCCAGCAGGCCTGGCACCGTCAATTCACCCCTCCACTTT. This translates into CASRPGTVNSPLHF. The rearrangement uses TRBV7-2 and TRBJ1-6, with D unresolved. Per the germline V gene, CDR1 is SGHTA and CDR2 is FQGNSA. The CDR3 is 14 amino acids. The ends were cut back, 6 bases at V and 7 bases at J, with 13 bases in the middle.

In DNA, the CDR3 is TGTGCCAGCAGTTCAGGGGGCCAATACGAGCAGTACTTC. It translates to CASSSGGQYEQYF. V gene TRBV5-7 combines with J gene TRBJ2-7, with 8 bases identical to TRBD1. TRBV5-7 is classed as an ORF, of uncertain function. The CDR3 is made up of 13 amino acids. With V trimmed by 5 bases and J by 4 bases, 5 bases remained unmatched.

The rearrangement joins TRBV6-6 to TRBJ1-5, with 7 bases aligning to TRBD1. The CDR3 is 14 amino acids. Unmatched junction bases numbered 10, after V lost 7 bases and J lost 7 bases. CDR1 and CDR2 (germline): MNHNY, SVGAGI (reference sequence). The CDR3: CASNPLGGVQPQHF. CDR3 coding DNA: TGTGCCAGCAACCCCTTAGGGGGCGTGCAGCCCCAGCATTTT.

The chain has TRBV7-8 and TRBJ1-5; D may be TRBD1 (6 bases). The V end lost 6 bases, the J end lost 3 bases, and 18 bases lay between the germline ends. Germline V gene sequence: CDR1 SGHVS, CDR2 FQNEAQ. This CDR3 contains 16 residues. The CDR3 spells CASSLRGAGINQPQHF. The CDR3, as DNA: TGTGCCAGCAGTTTAAGGGGGGCTGGGATCAATCAGCCCCAGCATTTT. The full variable domain, its missing parts supplied by reference TRBV7-8 and TRBJ1-5, is GAGVSQSPRYKVAKRGQDVALRCDPISGHVSLFWYQQALGQGPEFLTYFQNEAQLDKSGLPSDRFFAERPEGSVSTLKIQRTQQEDSAVYLCASSLRGAGINQPQHFGDGTRLSIL.

At least ten counts were recorded for this clonotype. V and J are TRBV20-1 and TRBJ1-5; D is possibly TRBD1 (5 bases). Trimming left V 4 bases short and J 5 bases short, with 12 bases between. Germline assignment: CDR1 DFQATT and CDR2 SNEGSKA (reference sequence). The CDR3 is 13 amino acids. The CDR3 bases are TGCAGTGCTACCCTGCCGGGGGATCAGCCCCAGCATTTT. Translation gives CSATLPGDQPQHF.

This clonotype was counted at least ten times. This rearrangement joins TRBV7-2 to TRBJ2-6; 8 bases align to TRBD2. J lost 0 bases, V lost 5 bases, and 12 bases had no gene match. The CDR3 totals 19 residues. Germline V gene data show CDR1 as SGHTA and CDR2 as FQGNSA. The chain's CDR3 is CASSPWVAGRASGANVLTF. In DNA, the CDR3 is TGTGCCAGCAGCCCTTGGGTAGCGGGGAGGGCCTCTGGGGCCAACGTCCTGACTTTC.

This clonotype was counted at least ten times. The chain joins TRBV15 to TRBJ1-1; D unclear. With 2 bases removed from V and 4 bases from J, the gap between germline ends came to 8 bases. The CDR3 spans 13 residues. Germline V gene data show CDR1 as LNHNV and CDR2 as YYDKDF (reference sequence). CDR3 nucleotide sequence: TGTGCCACCAGCAGATCACCAACCACTGAAGCTTTCTTT. Protein: CATSRSPTTEAFF.

Points on this clonotype: A much larger clone lies a single base off, so this may be a read error. The rearrangement uses TRBV6-6 and TRBJ2-7, with 8 bases lining up with TRBD2. Germline CDR1 reads MNHNY; CDR2 reads SVGAGI (reference sequence). The trim removed 6 bases at V and 3 bases at J, leaving 7 bases unmatched. This CDR3 spans 14 amino acids. Here the CDR3 DNA reads TGTGCCAGCAGGGTAGCGGGACGCCACTACGAGCAGTACTTC. Its translation: CASRVAGRHYEQYF.

A few counts support this clonotype. This rearrangement joins TRBV28 to TRBJ2-6; D is ambiguous. V lost 3 bases and J lost 4, with 4 bases in between. Germline CDR1 and CDR2: MDHEN and SYDVKM. The length of the CDR3 is 13 residues. The CDR3 region is CASSLLGANVLTF. CDR3 bases: TGTGCCAGCAGTTTGTTAGGGGCCAACGTCCTGACTTTC. Filled out from reference TRBV28 and TRBJ2-6, the complete variable domain reads DVKVTQSSRYLVKRTGEKVFLECVQDMDHENMFWYRQDPGLGLRLIYFSYDVKMKEKGDIPEGYSVSREKKERFSLILESASTNQTSMYLCASSLLGANVLTFGAGSRLTVL.